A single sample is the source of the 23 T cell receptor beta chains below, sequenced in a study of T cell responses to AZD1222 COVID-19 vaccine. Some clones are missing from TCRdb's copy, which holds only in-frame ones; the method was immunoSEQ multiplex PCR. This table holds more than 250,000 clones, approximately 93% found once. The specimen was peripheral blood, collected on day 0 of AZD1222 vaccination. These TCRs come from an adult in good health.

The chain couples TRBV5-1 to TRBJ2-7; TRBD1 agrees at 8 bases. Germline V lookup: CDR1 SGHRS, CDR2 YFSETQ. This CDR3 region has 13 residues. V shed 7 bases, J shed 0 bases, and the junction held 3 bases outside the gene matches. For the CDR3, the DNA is TGCGCCAGCCGACAGGGGTTCTCCTACGAGCAGTACTTC. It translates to CASRQGFSYEQYF. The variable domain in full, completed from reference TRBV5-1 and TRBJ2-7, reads KAGVTQTPRYLIKTRGQQVTLSCSPISGHRSVSWYQQTPGQGLQFLFEYFSETQRNKGNFPGRFSGRQFSNSRSEMNVSTLELGDSALYLCASRQGFSYEQYFGPGTRLTVT.

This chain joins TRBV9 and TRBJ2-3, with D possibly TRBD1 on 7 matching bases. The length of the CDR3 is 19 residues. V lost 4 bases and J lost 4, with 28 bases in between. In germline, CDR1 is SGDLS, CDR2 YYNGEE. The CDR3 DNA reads TGTGCCAGCAGCACAGGGGTAGGAGGGGACCCCGCTGGGCCAGATACGCAGTATTTT. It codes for CASSTGVGGDPAGPDTQYF.

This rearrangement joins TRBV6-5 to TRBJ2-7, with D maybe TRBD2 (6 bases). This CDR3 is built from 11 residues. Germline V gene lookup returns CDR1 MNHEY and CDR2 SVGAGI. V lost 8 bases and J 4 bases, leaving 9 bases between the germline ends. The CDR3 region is CASGRGYEQYF. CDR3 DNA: TGTGCCAGCGGTCGGGGGTACGAGCAGTACTTC.

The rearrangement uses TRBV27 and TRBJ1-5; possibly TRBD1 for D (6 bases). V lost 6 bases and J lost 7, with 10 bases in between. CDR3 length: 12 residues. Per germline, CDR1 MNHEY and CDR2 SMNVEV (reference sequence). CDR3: CASRGGGQPQHF. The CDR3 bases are TGTGCCAGCAGAGGGGGAGGACAGCCCCAGCATTTT.

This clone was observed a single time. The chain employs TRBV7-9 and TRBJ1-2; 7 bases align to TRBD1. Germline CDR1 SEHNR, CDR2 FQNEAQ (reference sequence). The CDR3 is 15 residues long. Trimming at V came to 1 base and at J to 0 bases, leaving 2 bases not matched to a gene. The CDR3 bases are TGTGCCAGCAGCTTAGAGAGGGGGCCTAACTATGGCTACACCTTC. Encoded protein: CASSLERGPNYGYTF.

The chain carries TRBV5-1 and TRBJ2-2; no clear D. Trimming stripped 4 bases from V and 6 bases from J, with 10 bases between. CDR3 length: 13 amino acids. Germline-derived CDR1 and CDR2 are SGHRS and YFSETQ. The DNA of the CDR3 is TGCGCCAGCAGCCCCCTAAGGGCCGGGGAGCTGTTTTTT. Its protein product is CASSPLRAGELFF.

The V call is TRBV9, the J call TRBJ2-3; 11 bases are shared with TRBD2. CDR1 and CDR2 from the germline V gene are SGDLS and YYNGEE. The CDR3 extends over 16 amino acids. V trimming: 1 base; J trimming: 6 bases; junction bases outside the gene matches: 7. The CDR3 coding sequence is TGTGCCAGCAGCGTACTAGCGGGGGGTGCGCGCGATACGCAGTATTTT. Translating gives CASSVLAGGARDTQYF.

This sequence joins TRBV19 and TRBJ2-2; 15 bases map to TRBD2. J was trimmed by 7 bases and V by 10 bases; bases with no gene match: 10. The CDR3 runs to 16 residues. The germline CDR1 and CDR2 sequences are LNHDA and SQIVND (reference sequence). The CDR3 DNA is TGTGCCACGGGCGGACTAGCGGGAGGGCCCGGCGGGGAGCTGTTTTTT. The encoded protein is CATGGLAGGPGGELFF.

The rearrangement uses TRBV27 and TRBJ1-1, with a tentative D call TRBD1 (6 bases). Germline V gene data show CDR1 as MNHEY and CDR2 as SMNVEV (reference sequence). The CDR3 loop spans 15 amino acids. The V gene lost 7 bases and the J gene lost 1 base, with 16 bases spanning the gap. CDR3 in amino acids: CASIIGTPPNTEAFF. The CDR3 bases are TGTGCCAGCATAATCGGGACACCACCGAACACTGAAGCTTTCTTT.

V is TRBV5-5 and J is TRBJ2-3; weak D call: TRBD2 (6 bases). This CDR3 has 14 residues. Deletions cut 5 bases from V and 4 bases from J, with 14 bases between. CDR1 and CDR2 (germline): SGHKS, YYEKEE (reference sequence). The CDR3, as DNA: TGTGCCAGCAGGTCATCGACTAGTTCAGATACGCAGTATTTT. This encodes CASRSSTSSDTQYF. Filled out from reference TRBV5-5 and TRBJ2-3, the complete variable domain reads DAGVTQSPTHLIKTRGQQVTLRCSPISGHKSVSWYQQVLGQGPQFIFQYYEKEERGRGNFPDRFSARQFPNYSSELNVNALLLGDSALYLCASRSSTSSDTQYFGPGTRLTVL.

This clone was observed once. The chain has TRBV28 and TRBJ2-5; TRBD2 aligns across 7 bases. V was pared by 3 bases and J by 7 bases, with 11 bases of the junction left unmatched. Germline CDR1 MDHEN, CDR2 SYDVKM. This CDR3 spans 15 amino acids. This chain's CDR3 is CASSLAGTKSATQYF. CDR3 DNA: TGTGCCAGCAGTTTGGCTGGGACTAAGAGTGCGACCCAGTACTTC.

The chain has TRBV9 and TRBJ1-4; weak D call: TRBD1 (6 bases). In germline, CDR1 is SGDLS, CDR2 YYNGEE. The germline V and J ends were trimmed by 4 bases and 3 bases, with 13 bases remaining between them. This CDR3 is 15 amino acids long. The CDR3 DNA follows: TGTGCCAGCAGCCCATACGAGGGGGCTAATGAAAAACTGTTTTTT. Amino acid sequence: CASSPYEGANEKLFF.

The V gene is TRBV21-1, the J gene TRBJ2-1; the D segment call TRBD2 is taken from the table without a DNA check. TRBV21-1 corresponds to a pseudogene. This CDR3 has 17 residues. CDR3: CASSKGGLAGGLNEQFF. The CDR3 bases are TGTGCCAGCAGCAAAGGGGGACTAGCGGGAGGGCTTAATGAGCAGTTCTTC.

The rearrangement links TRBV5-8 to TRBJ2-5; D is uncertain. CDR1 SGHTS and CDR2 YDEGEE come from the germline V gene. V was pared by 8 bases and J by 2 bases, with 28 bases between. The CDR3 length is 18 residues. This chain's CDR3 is CASPALRATTDGQETQYF. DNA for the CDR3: TGTGCCAGTCCAGCTTTACGGGCAACCACCGACGGTCAAGAGACCCAGTACTTC.

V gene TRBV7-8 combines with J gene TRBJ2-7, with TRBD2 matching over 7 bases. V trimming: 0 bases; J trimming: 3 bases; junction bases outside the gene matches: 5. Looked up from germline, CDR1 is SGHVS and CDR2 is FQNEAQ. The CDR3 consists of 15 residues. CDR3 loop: CASSLASGPGYEQYF. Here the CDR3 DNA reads TGTGCCAGCAGCTTAGCTAGCGGGCCGGGCTACGAGCAGTACTTC.

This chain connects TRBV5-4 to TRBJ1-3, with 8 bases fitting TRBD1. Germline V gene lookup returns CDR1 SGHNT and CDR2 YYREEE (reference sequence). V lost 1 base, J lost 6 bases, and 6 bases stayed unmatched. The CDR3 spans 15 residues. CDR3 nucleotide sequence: TGTGCCAGCAGCTTGAGTGGACAGGGTGCAAACACCATATATTTT. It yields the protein CASSLSGQGANTIYF.

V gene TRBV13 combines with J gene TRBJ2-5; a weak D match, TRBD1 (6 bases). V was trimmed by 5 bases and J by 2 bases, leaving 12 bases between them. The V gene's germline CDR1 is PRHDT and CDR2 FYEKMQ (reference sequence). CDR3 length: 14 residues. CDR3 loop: CASSRQARQETQYF. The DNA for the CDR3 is TGTGCCAGCAGCCGACAGGCCCGACAAGAGACCCAGTACTTC.

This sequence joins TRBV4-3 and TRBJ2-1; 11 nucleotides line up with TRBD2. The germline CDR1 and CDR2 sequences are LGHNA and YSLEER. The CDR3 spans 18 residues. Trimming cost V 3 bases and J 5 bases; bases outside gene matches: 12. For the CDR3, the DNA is TGCGCCAGCAGCCATGGATTTAGCGGGAGGGTCTATCACAATGAGCAGTTCTTC. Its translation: CASSHGFSGRVYHNEQFF.

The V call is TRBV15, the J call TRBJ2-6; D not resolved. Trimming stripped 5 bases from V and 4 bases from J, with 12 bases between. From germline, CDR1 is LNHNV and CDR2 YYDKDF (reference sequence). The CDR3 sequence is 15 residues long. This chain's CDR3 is CATSRFISGANVLTF. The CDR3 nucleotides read TGTGCCACCAGCCGCTTTATTTCCGGGGCCAACGTCCTGACTTTC.

CDR3 coding DNA: TGTGCCAGCGGCACGGCCCCGACCGACACCGGGGAGCTGTTTTTT. Protein sequence: CASGTAPTDTGELFF. The chain has TRBV5-6 and TRBJ2-2; D gene uncertain. CDR1 is SGHDT and CDR2 is YYEEEE in the germline V gene. There are 15 residues in the CDR3. Trimming shortened V by 7 bases and J by 3 bases, and 16 bases separated the two germline ends.

DNA for the CDR3: TGTGCCAGCAGTGAGATTGGCCTTACCACAGATACGCAGTATTTT. This translates into CASSEIGLTTDTQYF. V gene TRBV28 combines with J gene TRBJ2-3, with D unclear. Germline loops: CDR1 MDHEN, CDR2 SYDVKM. V shed 5 bases and J shed 2 bases, with 14 bases lying between them. This CDR3 has 15 residues.

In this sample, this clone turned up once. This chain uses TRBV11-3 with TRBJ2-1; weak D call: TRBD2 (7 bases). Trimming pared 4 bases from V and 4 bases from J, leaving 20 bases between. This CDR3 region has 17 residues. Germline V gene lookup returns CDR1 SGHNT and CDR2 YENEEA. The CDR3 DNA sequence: TGTGCCAGCAGCTCGGGGCGGGGGCCCGAAAATTACAATGAGCAGTTCTTC. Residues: CASSSGRGPENYNEQFF.

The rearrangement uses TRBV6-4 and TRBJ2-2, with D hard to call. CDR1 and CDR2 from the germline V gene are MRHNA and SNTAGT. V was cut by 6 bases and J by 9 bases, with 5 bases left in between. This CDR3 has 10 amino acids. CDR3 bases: TGTGCCAGCAGGGGCCGGGAGCTGTTTTTT. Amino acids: CASRGRELFF.